This T cell receptor beta chain was recorded in a study of T and B cells in COVID-19 patients. BIOMED2 TRB-A/B primer pools were used in multiplex TRB PCR. TCRdb redid the calling of the multiplex PCR reads with MiXCR, one entry per CDR3 protein. The sample has about 4,600 distinct CDR3 sequences; roughly a fifth are singletons. From blood, roughly 220-550 ng of genomic DNA served as TRB template. V was pared by 1 base and J by 1 base, with 5 bases between. Germline loops: CDR1 SGHRS, CDR2 YFSETQ. This CDR3 is built from 13 residues. This clonotype was observed once. The TCR comes from a human donor with active COVID-19. The rearrangement joins TRBV5-1 to TRBJ1-1; D unclear. The material sequenced was blood. The CDR3 DNA follows: TGCGCCAGCAGCTTGAGACAGAACACTGAAGCTTTCTTT. Encoded protein: CASSLRQNTEAFF.